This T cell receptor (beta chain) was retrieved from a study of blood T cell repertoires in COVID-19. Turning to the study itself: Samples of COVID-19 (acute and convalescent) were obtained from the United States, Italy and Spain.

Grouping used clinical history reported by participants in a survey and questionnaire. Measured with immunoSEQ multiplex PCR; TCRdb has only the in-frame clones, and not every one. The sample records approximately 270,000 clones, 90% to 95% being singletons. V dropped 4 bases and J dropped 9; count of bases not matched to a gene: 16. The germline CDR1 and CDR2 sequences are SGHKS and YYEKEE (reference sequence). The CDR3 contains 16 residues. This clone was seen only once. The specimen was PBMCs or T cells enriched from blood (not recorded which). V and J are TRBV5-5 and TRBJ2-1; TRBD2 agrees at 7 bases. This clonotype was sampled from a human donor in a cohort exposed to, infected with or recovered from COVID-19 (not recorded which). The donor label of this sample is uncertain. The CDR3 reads CASSLPLGGIKSEQFF. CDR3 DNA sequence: TGTGCCAGCAGCCTCCCTTTGGGGGGGATCAAGAGTGAGCAGTTCTTC.